These 5 T cell receptor beta chains share one sample of origin, sequenced in a study of blood T cell repertoires in COVID-19 (dated by TCRdb to the early 2020s). Library creation used the immunoSEQ multiplex PCR assay. TCRdb provides this immuneACCESS table in a form limited to in-frame rearrangements. Some clones are lacking; in checked studies, under half of them reflect an unresolved V gene, and why the rest are absent is not known. This sample holds around 150,000 clones; approximately 83% were observed only once. In total, the top ten clones hold roughly 5% of the sample. Input material: PBMCs or T cells enriched from blood (not recorded which). These receptors were collected from a man aged 70 or older who had been exposed to COVID-19.

V is TRBV28 and J is TRBJ2-6; no clear D. The germline gives CDR1 MDHEN, CDR2 SYDVKM. Trimming took off 6 bases at V and 0 bases at J, with 9 bases between the two ends. The CDR3 is 15 residues long. The CDR3 loop is CASRARVSGANVLTF. The CDR3 bases are TGTGCCAGCAGAGCTCGTGTCTCTGGGGCCAACGTCCTGACTTTC. Drawing the rest from reference TRBV28 and TRBJ2-6, the complete variable domain is DVKVTQSSRYLVKRTGEKVFLECVQDMDHENMFWYRQDPGLGLRLIYFSYDVKMKEKGDIPEGYSVSREKKERFSLILESASTNQTSMYLCASRARVSGANVLTFGAGSRLTVL.

This clone was recorded once. This sequence joins TRBV28 and TRBJ2-7; D remains ambiguous. This CDR3 region has 13 residues. The germline V and J ends were trimmed by 6 bases and 4 bases, with 13 bases remaining between them. Germline loops: CDR1 MDHEN, CDR2 SYDVKM. The CDR3 DNA sequence: TGTGCCAGCAGCATAGTAGAACCTTACGAGCAGTACTTC. As protein: CASSIVEPYEQYF.

V usage is TRBV7-9 and J usage is TRBJ2-7; 13 bases are a match to TRBD2. This CDR3 comprises 15 residues. Germline values: CDR1 SEHNR, CDR2 FQNEAQ (reference sequence). V lost 5 bases, J lost 7 bases, and 8 bases stayed unmatched. CDR3 sequence (DNA): TGTGCCAGCAGCCAACTAGCGGGAGGGCTCGGTGAGCAGTACTTC. Amino acids: CASSQLAGGLGEQYF.

This sequence joins TRBV4-2 and TRBJ1-4; 9 bases fit TRBD1. The CDR3 spans 14 residues. Germline assignment: CDR1 LGHNA and CDR2 YNFKEQ. V shed 4 bases, J shed 8 bases, and the junction held 5 bases outside the gene matches. The CDR3: CASSLGQGDEKLFF. The CDR3 coding sequence is TGTGCCAGCAGCCTGGGACAGGGCGACGAAAAACTGTTTTTT.

The chain combines TRBV10-2 with TRBJ1-4; TRBD1 matches 7 bases. Germline CDR1 reads WSHSY; CDR2 reads SAAADI. After removal of 10 bases from V and 4 bases from J, the junction contained 6 bases not matched to a gene. The CDR3 totals 13 residues. The CDR3 DNA reads TGCGCCACCGGGGACAGATATAATGAAAAACTGTTTTTT. It is translated as CATGDRYNEKLFF.